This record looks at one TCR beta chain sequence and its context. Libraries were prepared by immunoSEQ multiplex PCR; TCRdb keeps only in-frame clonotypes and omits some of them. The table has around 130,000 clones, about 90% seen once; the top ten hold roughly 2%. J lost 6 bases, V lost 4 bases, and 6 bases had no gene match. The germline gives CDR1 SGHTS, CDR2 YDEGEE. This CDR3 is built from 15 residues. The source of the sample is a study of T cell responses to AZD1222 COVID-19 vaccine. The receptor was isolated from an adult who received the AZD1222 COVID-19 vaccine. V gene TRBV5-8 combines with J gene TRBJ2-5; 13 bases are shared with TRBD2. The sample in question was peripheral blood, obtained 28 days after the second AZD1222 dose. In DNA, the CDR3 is TGTGCCAGCAGCCGACTAGCGGGGGGCGAGAAGACCCAGTACTTC. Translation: CASSRLAGGEKTQYF.